This entry lists 9 T cell receptor beta chains sequenced from one sample in a study of T cells in Graves' hyperthyroidism and ophthalmopathy. What was amplified from RNA transcripts were TCR beta CDR3 regions. HTBI primers drove first-round RT-PCR of the TCR CDR3. TCRdb reanalysed the multiplex PCR reads using MiXCR and keeps one entry per CDR3 protein. The sample holds approximately 210,000 distinct CDR3 sequences; roughly a sixth are singletons and the top ten take around 50%. Sequencing was done on a sample of blood. These receptors were taken from a man in his forties or fifties with Graves' hyperthyroidism.

This clonotype was counted only a few times. The CDR3 region is CASSQDWNTRNTIYF. In DNA, the CDR3 is TGTGCCAGCAGCCAAGATTGGAACACCCGAAACACCATATATTTT. The rearrangement joins TRBV3-1 to TRBJ1-3; D ambiguous. The V gene's germline CDR1 is LGHDT and CDR2 YNNKEL (reference sequence). V gave up 0 bases and J gave up 5 bases, with 11 bases separating them. This CDR3 has 15 residues.

The rearrangement uses TRBV29-1 and TRBJ2-6; D possibly corresponds to TRBD1 (6 bases). Trimming took off 7 bases at V and 0 bases at J, with 13 bases between the two ends. Per germline, CDR1 SQVTM and CDR2 ANQGSEA. This CDR3 spans 15 amino acids. The CDR3 DNA reads as TGCAGCGACTCGGGACACGTCTCTGGGGCCAACGTCCTGACTTTC. This translates into CSDSGHVSGANVLTF.

This clonotype was observed at least ten times. The chain joins TRBV18 to TRBJ2-3; TRBD2 matches at 13 bases. V lost 6 bases and J lost 0; bases outside the gene matches: 9. This CDR3 contains 18 residues. CDR1 KGHSH and CDR2 LQKENI come from the germline V gene. In nucleotides, the CDR3 is TGTGCCAGCTCCCCCAGACTAGCGGGAGGCCTTAGCACAGATACGCAGTATTTT. Amino acid sequence: CASSPRLAGGLSTDTQYF.

The table lists this clonotype with many counts. The chain is built from TRBV7-9 and TRBJ2-7; D gene unclear. CDR3 length equals 13 residues. The germline V and J ends were trimmed by 5 bases and 3 bases, with 11 bases remaining between them. CDR1 and CDR2 from the germline V gene are SEHNR and FQNEAQ (reference sequence). For the CDR3, the DNA is TGTGCCAGCAGCCCTATGGGCGGCTACGAGCAGTACTTC. Translated: CASSPMGGYEQYF. Complete variable domain (other parts from reference TRBV7-9 and TRBJ2-7): DTGVSQNPRHKITKRGQNVTFRCDPISEHNRLYWYRQTLGQGPEFLTYFQNEAQLEKSRLLSDRFSAERPKGSFSTLEIQRTEQGDSAMYLCASSPMGGYEQYFGPGTRLTVT.

In its sample, this clonotype was seen many times. The rearrangement joins TRBV6-1 to TRBJ2-3; 12 positions agree with TRBD2. Germline V gives CDR1 MNHNS, CDR2 SASEGT. The CDR3 loop spans 14 amino acids. The trim removed 8 bases at V and 7 bases at J, leaving 7 bases unmatched. Here the CDR3 reads CASRRTSGTNTQYF. The CDR3 coding sequence is TGTGCCAGCCGCCGGACTAGCGGGACGAATACGCAGTATTTT.

This clonotype has a count of ten or more. The gene calls are TRBV12-3 or TRBV12-4 and TRBJ1-4; 7 bases map to TRBD1. The CDR3 has 14 amino acids. V shed 3 bases, J shed 10 bases, and the junction held 8 bases outside the gene matches. CDR3 loop: CASSLSGGLIKLFF. DNA for the CDR3: TGTGCCAGCAGTTTGTCAGGGGGGCTCATAAAACTGTTTTTT.

This clonotype was seen at least ten times. V is TRBV28 and J is TRBJ2-2, with TRBD2 identical over 8 bases. Trimming removed 5 bases from V and 3 bases from J; junction bases left unmatched: 11. Germline lookup yields CDR1 MDHEN and CDR2 SYDVKM. This CDR3 region has 17 residues. CDR3 in amino acids: CASSALSAGAYTGELFF. CDR3 nucleotide sequence: TGTGCCAGCAGTGCTTTGTCAGCGGGAGCGTACACCGGGGAGCTGTTTTTT.

J is TRBJ2-7 and V is TRBV20-1; TRBD1 matches at 11 bases. With 1 base clipped from V and 2 bases from J, the junction kept 7 bases outside the gene matches. The CDR3 consists of 16 residues. Germline CDR1 reads DFQATT; CDR2 reads SNEGSKA (reference sequence). In DNA form, the CDR3 reads TGCAGTGCTAGAGGTTTATCGGGACAGGGGGCCTACGAGCAGTACTTC. It codes for CSARGLSGQGAYEQYF.

In its sample, this clonotype was seen many times. This chain uses TRBV12-3 or TRBV12-4 with TRBJ2-4; the D gene could be TRBD1 or TRBD2 (5 bases each). V shed 3 bases and J shed 7 bases, with 13 bases lying between them. The CDR3 is 14 residues long. The CDR3 DNA reads as TGTGCCAGCAGTTTCGGGACGGGGAGTAACATTCAGTACTTC. This sequence encodes CASSFGTGSNIQYF.